This T cell receptor beta chain derives from a study of blood T cell repertoires in COVID-19. Looking at the study overall: Acute and convalescent COVID-19 specimens originated in the United States, Italy and Spain. In each case, the material was cDNA or gDNA derived from T cells, B-cell-depleted T cells, or PBMCs.

Study processing details: From reference gene primer amplification, estimates of nucleated cell counts were derived. Generated by immunoSEQ multiplex PCR, the TCRdb table keeps only in-frame clones and is missing some. That table is the source of V, J and clone size, and D and trimming were worked out from the DNA. The repertoire includes fewer than 350,000 clones, around 90% of them detected once, and about 2.3% sits in the top ten. The sample comprised PBMCs or T cells enriched from blood (not recorded which). This receptor was obtained from a woman between 40 and 55 years old with acute COVID-19.

Here the CDR3 reads CASSQRDQGDEQFF. The DNA of the CDR3 is TGCGCCAGCAGCCAGCGGGACCAAGGGGATGAGCAGTTCTTC. V gene TRBV4-3 combines with J gene TRBJ2-1, with a weak D call TRBD2 (6 bases). The V end was cut by 3 bases, the J end by 8 bases, with 14 bases between. CDR1 and CDR2 (germline): LGHNA, YSLEER. This CDR3 contains 14 residues.